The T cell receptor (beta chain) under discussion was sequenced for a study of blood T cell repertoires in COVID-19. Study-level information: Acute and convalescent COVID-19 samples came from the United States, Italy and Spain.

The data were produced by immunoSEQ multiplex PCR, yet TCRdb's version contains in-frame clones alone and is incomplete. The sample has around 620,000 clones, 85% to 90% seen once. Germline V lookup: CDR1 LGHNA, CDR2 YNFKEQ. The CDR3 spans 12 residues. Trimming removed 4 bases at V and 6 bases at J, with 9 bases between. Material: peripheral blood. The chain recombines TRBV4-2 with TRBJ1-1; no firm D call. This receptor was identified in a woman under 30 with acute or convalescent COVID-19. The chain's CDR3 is CASSLGRAEAFF. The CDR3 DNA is TGTGCCAGCAGCCTGGGGAGGGCTGAAGCTTTCTTT.